The present entry profiles one T cell receptor beta chain with its context. Its cognate antigen is unknown. This sample stems from a study of blood T cells in healthy people across ages. Study-wide results and caveats: One million T cells yielded diversity estimates that were considered underestimates. A conclusive naive versus antigen-experienced comparison was prevented by the unsorted PBMCs.

Primed by a sample-barcoded 5' primer and a J-beta primer mix, a second PCR proceeded for roughly 7 to 12 cycles. TCRdb reprocessed the 5' RACE reads with MiXCR, giving one entry per CDR3 protein. The data hold about 680,000 distinct CDR3 sequences, with approximately 50% observed a single time. This CDR3 is 13 amino acids long. Trimming took off 0 bases at V and 11 bases at J, with 11 bases between the two ends. Per germline, CDR1 LGHDT and CDR2 YNNKEL (reference sequence). The chain carries TRBV3-1 and TRBJ1-5; D gene unclear. The sequencing input was blood. The TCR originated in a woman between 55 and 75 years old in good health. For the CDR3, the DNA is TGTGCCAGCAGCCAAGATTTTAACAGAGCCCAGCATTTT. Its translation: CASSQDFNRAQHF.